This TCR beta chain is drawn from a study of CD8 T cells in ankylosing spondylitis. Study results and caveats: Seemingly characteristic of ankylosing spondylitis blood was a TCR beta motif consisting of under 10 highly homologous variants.

By quantitative 5'-RACE with molecular barcodes, the TCR beta libraries were made. From the 5' RACE reads, TCRdb called clonotypes with MiXCR, one entry per CDR3 protein. The sample has about 440,000 distinct CDR3 sequences, roughly 17% seen once. Remarks on this clonotype: Its antigen is as yet unknown.

J was trimmed by 0 bases and V by 0 bases; bases with no gene match: 11. The CDR3 is 20 amino acids. Germline values: CDR1 LGHDT, CDR2 YNNKEL (reference sequence). This receptor was obtained from a male donor with ankylosing spondylitis. The chain carries TRBV3-1 and TRBJ2-1; 10 bases line up with TRBD2. The sequenced material came from blood, either unsorted or a sorted T cell fraction (not recorded which). This CDR3 reads CASSQEWSSGGLSSYNEQFF. The CDR3 nucleotides read TGTGCCAGCAGCCAAGAATGGTCTAGCGGGGGTTTAAGCTCCTACAATGAGCAGTTCTTC.